The next 24 T cell receptor beta chains were all read from a single sample in a study of identical twins. TCRdb reprocessed the 5' RACE reads via MiXCR and lists one record per CDR3 protein. The sample holds approximately 630,000 distinct CDR3 sequences; 7.1% are singletons and the top ten take roughly 1.5%. These data were likewise used in another study, on yellow fever vaccine responses in identical twins.

Sequenced input: PBMCs. These receptors all come from a woman aged 18-29 years in good health.

This clonotype occurred a few times. The chain is built from TRBV11-2 and TRBJ1-1, with 7 bases that match TRBD1. V lost 0 bases and J lost 11; bases outside the gene matches: 6. CDR3 size: 13 residues. Per germline, CDR1 SGHAT and CDR2 FQNNGV. CDR3 bases: TGTGCCAGCAGCTTAGACCGGGACAGCAATGCTTTCTTT. This sequence encodes CASSLDRDSNAFF.

This clonotype was counted only a few times. The CDR3, as DNA: TGTGCCAGCAGCTTAGTAGTCCCCTTCAATGAGCAGTTCTTC. Residues: CASSLVVPFNEQFF. The chain has TRBV7-9 and TRBJ2-1; no clear D. The V and J ends lost 1 base and 6 bases respectively, with 10 bases between them. The CDR3 is made up of 14 amino acids. Germline values: CDR1 SEHNR, CDR2 FQNEAQ (reference sequence).

In its sample, this clonotype was seen a few times. The chain couples TRBV7-2 to TRBJ1-1; 7 nucleotides align to TRBD1. CDR1 and CDR2 from the germline V gene are SGHTA and FQGNSA. The CDR3 sequence is 16 residues long. V lost 3 bases to trimming and J lost 1 base; unmatched junction nucleotides: 8. CDR3 amino acids: CASSFLLGTANTEAFF. CDR3 coding DNA: TGTGCCAGCAGCTTTCTTTTAGGGACAGCGAACACTGAAGCTTTCTTT.

This clonotype was recorded at least ten times. The rearrangement uses TRBV7-8 and TRBJ1-6; D call uncertain. This CDR3 spans 12 amino acids. V was shortened by 1 base and J by 8 bases, with 3 bases between the two germline ends. Germline V gene data show CDR1 as SGHVS and CDR2 as FQNEAQ. CDR3 DNA sequence: TGTGCCAGCAGCTTAGGGGATTCACCCCTCCACTTT. It translates to CASSLGDSPLHF.

DNA of the CDR3: TGTGCCAGCAGTTTATTTTCGGGTACCGAGCAGTACTTC. Translated: CASSLFSGTEQYF. The chain combines TRBV27 with TRBJ2-7; D is unclear. The CDR3 is made up of 13 amino acids. Germline V CDR1 and CDR2: MNHEY, SMNVEV (reference sequence). The germline V and J ends were trimmed by 1 base and 6 bases, with 10 bases remaining between them.

This clonotype was counted between two and nine times. CDR3 DNA: TGCAGCACCCAGAGCGAGCAGTACGTC. This sequence encodes CSTQSEQYV. The chain combines TRBV29-1 with TRBJ2-7; D is uncertain. This CDR3 comprises 9 residues. Trimming took off 8 bases at V and 6 bases at J, with 8 bases between the two ends. Germline V CDR1 and CDR2: SQVTM, ANQGSEA.

This clonotype was seen only a few times. The J gene is TRBJ1-1, the V gene TRBV20-1; the D is unclear. The ends were cut back, 4 bases at V and 0 bases at J, with 12 bases in the middle. The CDR3 contains 14 residues. The germline V gene encodes CDR1 DFQATT and CDR2 SNEGSKA (reference sequence). CDR3 amino acids: CSANPMQMNTEAFF. The CDR3, as DNA: TGCAGTGCTAATCCCATGCAGATGAACACTGAAGCTTTCTTT.

V is TRBV12-3 or TRBV12-4 and J is TRBJ2-3, with TRBD2 matching over 14 bases. The CDR3 consists of 18 residues. V lost 5 bases, J lost 4 bases, and 11 bases stayed unmatched. The CDR3 sequence is CASSPPGLAGELADTQYF. The CDR3 DNA follows: TGTGCCAGCAGTCCTCCGGGACTAGCGGGAGAGTTGGCAGATACGCAGTATTTT.

This clonotype was seen at least ten times. The chain carries TRBV28 and TRBJ1-2; 9 bases map to TRBD1. Germline values: CDR1 MDHEN, CDR2 SYDVKM. There are 15 residues in the CDR3. The junction had 8 bases not matched to a gene; V was cut back by 3 bases and J by 6 bases. The CDR3 region is CASSFSSRQGDGYTF. CDR3 sequence (DNA): TGTGCCAGCAGTTTCTCCTCAAGACAGGGGGATGGCTACACCTTC.

The sample holds many counts of this clonotype. The CDR3 reads CASSGDGAGEDEQYF. The CDR3, as DNA: TGTGCCAGCAGTGGTGATGGAGCGGGAGAGGACGAGCAGTACTTC. This rearrangement joins TRBV9 to TRBJ2-7, with TRBD2 matching 8 bases. The CDR3 length is 15 residues. Trimming removed 5 bases from V and 5 bases from J; junction bases left unmatched: 12. Germline CDR1 is SGDLS and CDR2 is YYNGEE.

CDR3 residues: CASSPGGPVEAFF. The CDR3 bases are TGTGCCAGCAGCCCGGGGGGCCCAGTTGAAGCTTTCTTT. J is TRBJ1-1 and V is TRBV12-3 or TRBV12-4; perhaps TRBD1 as D (6 bases). V was trimmed by 6 bases and J by 7 bases, leaving 15 bases between them. CDR3 length equals 13 residues.

This clonotype showed up just a few times. This chain uses TRBV7-9 with TRBJ1-6; 8 bases agree with TRBD1. This CDR3 has 16 residues. CDR1 is SEHNR, CDR2 FQNEAQ, per germline (reference sequence). J lost 10 bases, V lost 3 bases, and 11 bases had no gene match. CDR3 in DNA: TGTGCCAGCAGCTTTGTCGGCGACAGGGGACGATCACCCCTCCACTTT. Its protein product is CASSFVGDRGRSPLHF.

This clonotype was seen a single time. A much larger clonotype is one base distant, so this may be a read error. The rearrangement joins TRBV6-1 to TRBJ2-2, with D unclear. CDR1 is MNHNS, CDR2 SASEGT, per germline. The CDR3 runs 14 residues. The CDR3 region has the DNA TGTACCAGCACCAGGACCTCGAACACCGGGGAGCTGTTTTTT. This sequence encodes CTSTRTSNTGELFF.

This clonotype came up a few times. The rearrangement uses TRBV15 and TRBJ2-7; 8 bases are shared with TRBD2. The germline V gene encodes CDR1 LNHNV and CDR2 YYDKDF (reference sequence). Trimming removed 9 bases from V and 5 bases from J; junction bases left unmatched: 12. The CDR3 is 14 amino acids. The CDR3: CATWSGGGIDEQYV. The CDR3 DNA is TGTGCCACATGGTCGGGGGGGGGAATCGACGAGCAGTACGTC.

At least ten counts were recorded for this clonotype. V gene TRBV6-5 combines with J gene TRBJ2-7; possibly TRBD2 for D (6 bases). Germline loops: CDR1 MNHEY, CDR2 SVGAGI. The CDR3 contains 15 residues. Trimming shortened V by 2 bases and J by 4 bases, and 15 bases separated the two germline ends. The CDR3 protein is CASSYVGSGLYEQYF. The DNA of the CDR3 is TGTGCCAGCAGTTACGTAGGTAGCGGCCTTTACGAGCAGTACTTC.

This chain connects TRBV4-1 to TRBJ2-5; 8 bases line up with TRBD2. Germline CDR1 MGHRA, CDR2 YSYEKL. V gave up 5 bases and J gave up 5 bases; unmatched junction bases: 10. The CDR3 spans 15 residues. Here the CDR3 DNA reads TGCGCCAGCAGCGCGCCCGGGACTAGTGAGGAGACCCAGTACTTC. Its translation is CASSAPGTSEETQYF.

In this sample, this clonotype turned up a few times. V gene TRBV2 combines with J gene TRBJ2-1, with 7 bases matching TRBD2. Germline V gene lookup returns CDR1 SNHLY and CDR2 FYNNEI. V lost 8 bases to trimming and J lost 9 bases; unmatched junction nucleotides: 7. The CDR3 has 12 residues. The DNA of the CDR3 is TGTGCCAGCGGGGGAGGGGCGGGTGAGCAGTTCTTC. It encodes CASGGGAGEQFF.

The rearrangement uses TRBV12-3 or TRBV12-4 and TRBJ2-1; 8 bases are shared with TRBD1. This CDR3 region has 15 residues. V dropped 7 bases and J dropped 3; count of bases not matched to a gene: 8. The CDR3: CASTPPGTGYNEQFF. Written as DNA, the CDR3 is TGTGCCAGCACACCACCTGGGACAGGCTACAATGAGCAGTTCTTC.

This clonotype appeared a few times. The chain carries TRBV28 and TRBJ1-5; D is possibly TRBD1 (6 bases). CDR1 MDHEN and CDR2 SYDVKM come from the germline V gene. This CDR3 is built from 14 residues. Trimming took 7 bases from V and 3 from J, leaving 13 bases between them. CDR3 sequence reads: CASKAAGVNQPQHF. The DNA of the CDR3 is TGTGCCAGCAAGGCAGCAGGGGTCAATCAGCCCCAGCATTTT.

The chain carries TRBV11-1 and TRBJ2-1; 11 bases map to TRBD2. Germline CDR1 SGHAT, CDR2 FQDESV (reference sequence). The CDR3 covers 19 residues. J lost 0 bases, V lost 3 bases, and 10 bases had no gene match. CDR3 DNA sequence: TGTGCCAGCAGCTTTCGCACCGGACTAGCGGGCTTCTCCTACAATGAGCAGTTCTTC. Its protein is CASSFRTGLAGFSYNEQFF.

This rearrangement joins TRBV19 to TRBJ1-2, with D uncertain. The CDR3 totals 11 residues. Trimming left V 7 bases short and J 5 bases short, with 8 bases between. Per the germline V gene, CDR1 is LNHDA and CDR2 is SQIVND (reference sequence). CDR3 loop: CASIGEYGYTF. CDR3 DNA sequence: TGTGCCAGTATCGGAGAGTATGGCTACACCTTC.

This clonotype was seen only a few times. The rearrangement uses TRBV12-3 or TRBV12-4 and TRBJ1-5, with no clear D. The CDR3 consists of 14 residues. V lost 7 bases to trimming and J lost 0 bases, with 10 bases between them. The CDR3 protein is CASTHVYSNQPQHF. The CDR3 bases are TGTGCCAGCACCCATGTTTATAGCAATCAGCCCCAGCATTTT.

The rearrangement links TRBV24-1 to TRBJ2-3, with TRBD1 matching 9 bases. CDR3 length: 15 amino acids. With V trimmed by 5 bases and J by 2 bases, 4 bases remained unmatched. The germline gives CDR1 KGHDR, CDR2 SFDVKD. CDR3 residues: CATSVGTGPTDTQYF. The CDR3 DNA is TGTGCCACCAGTGTTGGGACAGGGCCCACAGATACGCAGTATTTT.

This clonotype has a count of ten or more. The chain carries TRBV4-1 and TRBJ2-5; no definite D call. CDR3 length: 14 amino acids. Trimming took 1 base from V and 4 from J, leaving 10 bases between them. Germline V gene data show CDR1 as MGHRA and CDR2 as YSYEKL. The CDR3 DNA reads TGCGCCAGCAGCCAAGTACTTGTCGGAGAGACCCAGTACTTC. Protein: CASSQVLVGETQYF.